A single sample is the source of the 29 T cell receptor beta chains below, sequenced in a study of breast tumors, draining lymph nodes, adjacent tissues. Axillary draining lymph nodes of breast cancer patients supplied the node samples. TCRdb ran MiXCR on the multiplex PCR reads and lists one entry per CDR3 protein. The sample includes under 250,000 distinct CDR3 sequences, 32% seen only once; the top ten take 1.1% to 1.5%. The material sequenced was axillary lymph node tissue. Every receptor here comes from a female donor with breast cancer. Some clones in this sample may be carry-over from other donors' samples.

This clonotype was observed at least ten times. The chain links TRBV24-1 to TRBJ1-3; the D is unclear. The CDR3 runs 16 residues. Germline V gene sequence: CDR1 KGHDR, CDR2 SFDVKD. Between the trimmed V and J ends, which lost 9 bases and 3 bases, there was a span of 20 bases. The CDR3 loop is CATSGGPLSLGNTIYF. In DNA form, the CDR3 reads TGTGCCACCTCGGGCGGACCTCTCTCGCTTGGAAACACCATATATTTT.

The CDR3 loop reads CASRPGTGARGYTF. The CDR3 nucleotides read TGTGCCAGCAGGCCCGGGACAGGGGCGAGGGGCTACACCTTC. The chain employs TRBV12-3 or TRBV12-4 and TRBJ1-2; 10 bases fit TRBD1. The CDR3 sequence is 14 residues long. The J segment lost 8 bases and the V segment lost 6 bases, leaving 9 bases of the junction unmatched.

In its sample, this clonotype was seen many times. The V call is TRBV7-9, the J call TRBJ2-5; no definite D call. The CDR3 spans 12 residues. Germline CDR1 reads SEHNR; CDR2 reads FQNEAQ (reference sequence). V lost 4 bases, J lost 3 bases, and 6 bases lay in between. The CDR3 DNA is TGTGCCAGCAGCTCAACTGAAGAGACCCAGTACTTC. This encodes CASSSTEETQYF. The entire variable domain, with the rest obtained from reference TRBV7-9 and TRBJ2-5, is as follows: DTGVSQNPRHKITKRGQNVTFRCDPISEHNRLYWYRQTLGQGPEFLTYFQNEAQLEKSRLLSDRFSAERPKGSFSTLEIQRTEQGDSAMYLCASSSTEETQYFGPGTRLLVL.

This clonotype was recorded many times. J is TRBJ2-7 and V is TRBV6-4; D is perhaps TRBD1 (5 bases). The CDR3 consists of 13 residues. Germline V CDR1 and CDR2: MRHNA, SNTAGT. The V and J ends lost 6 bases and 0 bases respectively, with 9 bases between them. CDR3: CASRGQSSYEQYF. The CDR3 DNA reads TGTGCCAGCAGGGGGCAGAGCTCCTACGAGCAGTACTTC.

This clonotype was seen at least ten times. CDR3 protein: CASSLAGGRDAPNYGYTF. The CDR3 DNA is TGTGCCAGCAGCTTGGCCGGAGGCAGGGATGCTCCTAACTATGGCTACACCTTC. V and J are TRBV5-5 and TRBJ1-2; D perhaps matches TRBD1 (5 bases). This CDR3 has 18 amino acids. The V end lost 0 bases, the J end lost 0 bases, and 18 bases lay between the germline ends. Germline lookup yields CDR1 SGHKS and CDR2 YYEKEE (reference sequence).

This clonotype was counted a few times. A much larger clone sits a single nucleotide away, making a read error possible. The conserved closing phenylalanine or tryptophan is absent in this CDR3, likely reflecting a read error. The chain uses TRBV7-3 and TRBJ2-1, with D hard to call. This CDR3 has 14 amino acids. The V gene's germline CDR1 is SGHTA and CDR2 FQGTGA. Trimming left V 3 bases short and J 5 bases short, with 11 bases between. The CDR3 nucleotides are TGTGCCAGCAGCTTTTTCGGTGGAGACAATGAGCAGTTCCTC. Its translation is CASSFFGGDNEQFL.

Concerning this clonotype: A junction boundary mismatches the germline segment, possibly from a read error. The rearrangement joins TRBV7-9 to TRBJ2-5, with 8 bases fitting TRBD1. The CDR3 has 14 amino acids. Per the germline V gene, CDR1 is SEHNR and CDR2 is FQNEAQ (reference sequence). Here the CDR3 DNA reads TGTGCCAGCAGCTCCGGAACAGGGGGAGAGATCCAGTACTTC. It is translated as CASSSGTGGEIQYF.

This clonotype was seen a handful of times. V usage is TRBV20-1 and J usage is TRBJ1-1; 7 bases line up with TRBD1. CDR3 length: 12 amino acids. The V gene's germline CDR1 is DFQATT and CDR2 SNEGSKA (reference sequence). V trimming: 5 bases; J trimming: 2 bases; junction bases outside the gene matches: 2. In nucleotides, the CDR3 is TGCAGTGCTGACAGGGTAAACACTGAAGCTTTCTTT. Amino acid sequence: CSADRVNTEAFF.

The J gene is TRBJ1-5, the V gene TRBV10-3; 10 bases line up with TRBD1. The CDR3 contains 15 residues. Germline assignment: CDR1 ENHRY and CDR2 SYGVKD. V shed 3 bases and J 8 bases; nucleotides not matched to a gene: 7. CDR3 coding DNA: TGTGCCATCAGTGACGGGACAGGGGTGAGGGAGCCCCAGCATTTT. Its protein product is CAISDGTGVREPQHF.

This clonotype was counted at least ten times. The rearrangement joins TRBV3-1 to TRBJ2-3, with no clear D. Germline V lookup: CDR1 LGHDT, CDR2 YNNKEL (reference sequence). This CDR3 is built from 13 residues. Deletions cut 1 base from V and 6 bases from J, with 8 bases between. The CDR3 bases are TGTGCCAGCAGCCAAGGCCATCAGGATACGCAGTATTTT. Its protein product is CASSQGHQDTQYF.

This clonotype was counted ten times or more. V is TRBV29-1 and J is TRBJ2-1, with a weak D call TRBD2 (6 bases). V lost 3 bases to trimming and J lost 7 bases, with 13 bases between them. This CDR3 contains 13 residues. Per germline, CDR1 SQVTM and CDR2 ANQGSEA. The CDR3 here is CSVETGERNEQFF. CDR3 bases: TGCAGCGTTGAGACGGGAGAGAGAAATGAGCAGTTCTTC.

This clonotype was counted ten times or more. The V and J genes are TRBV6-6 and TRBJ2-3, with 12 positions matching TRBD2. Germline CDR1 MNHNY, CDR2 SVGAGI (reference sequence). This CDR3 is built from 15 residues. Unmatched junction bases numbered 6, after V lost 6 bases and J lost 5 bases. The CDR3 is CASSLLAGGRDTQYF. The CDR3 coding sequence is TGTGCCAGCAGCCTACTAGCGGGAGGACGAGATACGCAGTATTTT.

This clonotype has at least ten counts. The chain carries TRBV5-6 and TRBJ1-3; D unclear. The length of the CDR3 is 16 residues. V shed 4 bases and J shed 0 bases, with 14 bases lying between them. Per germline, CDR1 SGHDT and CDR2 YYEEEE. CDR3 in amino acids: CASSRRQASSGNTIYF. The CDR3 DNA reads TGTGCCAGCAGCCGTCGACAAGCGAGCTCTGGAAACACCATATATTTT.

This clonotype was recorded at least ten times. CDR3 nucleotide sequence: TGCAGTGCTAGAACGCGTTTAGCGGTAACCGGGGAGCTGTTTTTT. Protein: CSARTRLAVTGELFF. This chain joins TRBV20-1 and TRBJ2-2; tentatively, D is TRBD2 (6 bases). Per germline, CDR1 DFQATT and CDR2 SNEGSKA (reference sequence). CDR3 length: 15 residues. The germline V and J ends were trimmed by 2 bases and 5 bases, with 15 bases remaining between them.

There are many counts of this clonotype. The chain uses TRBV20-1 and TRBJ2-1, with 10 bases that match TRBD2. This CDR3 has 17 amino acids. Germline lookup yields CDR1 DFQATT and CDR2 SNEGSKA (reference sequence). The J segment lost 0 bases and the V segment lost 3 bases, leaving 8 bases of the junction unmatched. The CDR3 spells CSARGELAGFSYNEQFF. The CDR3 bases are TGCAGTGCTAGGGGGGAACTAGCGGGGTTCTCCTACAATGAGCAGTTCTTC.

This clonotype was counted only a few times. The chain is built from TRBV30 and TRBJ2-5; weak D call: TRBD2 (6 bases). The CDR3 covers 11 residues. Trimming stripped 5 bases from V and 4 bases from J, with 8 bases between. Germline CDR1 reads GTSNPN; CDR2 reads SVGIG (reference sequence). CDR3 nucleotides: TGTGCCTGGGCCGGGGGAGAGACCCAGTACTTC. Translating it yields CAWAGGETQYF. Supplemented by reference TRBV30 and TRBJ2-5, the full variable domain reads SQTIHQWPATLVQPVGSPLSLECTVEGTSNPNLYWYRQAAGRGLQLLFYSVGIGQISSEVPQNLSASRPQDRQFILSSKKLLLSDSGFYLCAWAGGETQYFGPGTRLLVL.

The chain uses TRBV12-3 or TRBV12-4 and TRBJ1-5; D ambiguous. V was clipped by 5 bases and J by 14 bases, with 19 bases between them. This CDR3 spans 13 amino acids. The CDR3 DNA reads TGTGCCAGCAGTAATAGCGGGAGTGGCCCCGAGCATTTT. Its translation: CASSNSGSGPEHF.

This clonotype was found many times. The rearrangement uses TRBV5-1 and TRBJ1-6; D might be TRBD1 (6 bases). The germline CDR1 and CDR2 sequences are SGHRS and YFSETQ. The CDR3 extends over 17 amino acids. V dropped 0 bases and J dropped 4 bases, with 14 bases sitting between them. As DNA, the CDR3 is TGCGCCAGCAGCTTGGGCGGACAGCGTCTATATAATTCACCCCTCCACTTT. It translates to CASSLGGQRLYNSPLHF.

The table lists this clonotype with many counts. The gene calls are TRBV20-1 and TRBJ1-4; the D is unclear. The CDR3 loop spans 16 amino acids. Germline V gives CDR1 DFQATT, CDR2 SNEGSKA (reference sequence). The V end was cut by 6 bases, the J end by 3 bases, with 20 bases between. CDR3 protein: CSARRGMGGANEKLFF. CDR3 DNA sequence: TGCAGTGCCCGTCGGGGTATGGGTGGGGCTAATGAAAAACTGTTTTTT.

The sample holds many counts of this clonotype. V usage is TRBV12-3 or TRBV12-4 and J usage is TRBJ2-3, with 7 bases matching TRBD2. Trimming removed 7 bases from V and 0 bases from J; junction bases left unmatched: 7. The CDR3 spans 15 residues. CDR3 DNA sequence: TGTGCCAGCAATTCATGGGGGGGGAGCACAGATACGCAGTATTTT. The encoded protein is CASNSWGGSTDTQYF.

The CDR3 loop is CASSLAASGSSGNTIYF. The CDR3 bases are TGTGCCAGCAGCTTAGCGGCTAGCGGAAGCTCTGGAAACACCATATATTTT. The chain carries TRBV7-6 and TRBJ1-3; no clear D. V lost 0 bases, J lost 0 bases, and 12 bases lay in between. The CDR3 is 17 amino acids. CDR1 and CDR2 from the germline V gene are SGHVS and FNYEAQ.

The CDR3 nucleotides read TGTGCCAGCAGCTTAGGGGCTAGCGGGGGGGTCTACGAGCAGTACTTC. This gives the protein CASSLGASGGVYEQYF. The V call is TRBV7-8, the J call TRBJ2-7; 12 bases match TRBD2. After removal of 1 base from V and 3 bases from J, the junction contained 4 bases not matched to a gene. This CDR3 spans 16 amino acids. Germline V lookup: CDR1 SGHVS, CDR2 FQNEAQ.

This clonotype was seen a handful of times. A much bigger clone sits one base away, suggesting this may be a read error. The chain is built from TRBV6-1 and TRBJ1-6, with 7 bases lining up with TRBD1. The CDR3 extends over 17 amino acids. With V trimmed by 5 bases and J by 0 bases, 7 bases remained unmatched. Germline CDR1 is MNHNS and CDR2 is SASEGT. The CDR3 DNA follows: TGTGCCAGCAGTCCTACATCAGGGGGCTCCTATAATTCACCCCTCCACTTT. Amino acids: CASSPTSGGSYNSPLHF.

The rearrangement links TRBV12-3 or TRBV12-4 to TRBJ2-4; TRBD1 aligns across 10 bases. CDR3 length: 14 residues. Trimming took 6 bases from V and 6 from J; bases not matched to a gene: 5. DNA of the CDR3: TGTGCCAGCAGCTCGGGACAGGGGCCAAACATTCAGTACTTC. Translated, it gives CASSSGQGPNIQYF.

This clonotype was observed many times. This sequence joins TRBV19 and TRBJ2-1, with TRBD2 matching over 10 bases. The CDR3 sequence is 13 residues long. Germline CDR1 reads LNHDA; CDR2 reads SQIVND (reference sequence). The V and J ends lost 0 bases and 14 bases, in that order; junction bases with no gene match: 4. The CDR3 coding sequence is TGTGCCAGTAGTATAGAGCTAGCGGGAGTTAAGTTCTTC. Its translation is CASSIELAGVKFF. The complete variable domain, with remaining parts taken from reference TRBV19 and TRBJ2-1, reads DGGITQSPKYLFRKEGQNVTLSCEQNLNHDAMYWYRQDPGQGLRLIYYSQIVNDFQKGDIAEGYSVSREKKESFPLTVTSAQKNPTAFYLCASSIELAGVKFFGPGTRLTVL.

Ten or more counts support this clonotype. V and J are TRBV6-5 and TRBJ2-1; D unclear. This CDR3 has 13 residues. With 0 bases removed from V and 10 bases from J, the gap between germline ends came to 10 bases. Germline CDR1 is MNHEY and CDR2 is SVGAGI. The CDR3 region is CASSYSRLREQFF. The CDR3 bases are TGTGCCAGCAGTTACTCGAGACTCAGGGAGCAGTTCTTC.

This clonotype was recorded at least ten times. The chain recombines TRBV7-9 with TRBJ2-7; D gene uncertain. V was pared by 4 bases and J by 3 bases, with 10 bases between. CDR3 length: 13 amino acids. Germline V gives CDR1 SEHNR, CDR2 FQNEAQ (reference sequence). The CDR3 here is CASSSPRYYEQYF. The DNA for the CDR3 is TGTGCCAGCAGCTCCCCACGGTACTACGAGCAGTACTTC.

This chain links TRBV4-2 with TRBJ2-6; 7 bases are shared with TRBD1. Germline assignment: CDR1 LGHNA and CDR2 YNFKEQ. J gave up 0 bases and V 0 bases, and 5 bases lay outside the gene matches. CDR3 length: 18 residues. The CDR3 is CASSQDGQVFSGANVLTF. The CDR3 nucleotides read TGTGCCAGCAGCCAAGACGGACAGGTGTTCTCTGGGGCCAACGTCCTGACTTTC.

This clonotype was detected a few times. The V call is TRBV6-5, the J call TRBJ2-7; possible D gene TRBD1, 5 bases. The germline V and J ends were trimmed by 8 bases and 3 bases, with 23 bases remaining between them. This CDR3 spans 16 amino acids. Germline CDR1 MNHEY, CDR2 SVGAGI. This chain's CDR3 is CASDLRNPDSYYEQYF. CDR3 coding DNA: TGTGCCAGCGACCTTAGGAATCCAGACAGTTACTACGAGCAGTACTTC.